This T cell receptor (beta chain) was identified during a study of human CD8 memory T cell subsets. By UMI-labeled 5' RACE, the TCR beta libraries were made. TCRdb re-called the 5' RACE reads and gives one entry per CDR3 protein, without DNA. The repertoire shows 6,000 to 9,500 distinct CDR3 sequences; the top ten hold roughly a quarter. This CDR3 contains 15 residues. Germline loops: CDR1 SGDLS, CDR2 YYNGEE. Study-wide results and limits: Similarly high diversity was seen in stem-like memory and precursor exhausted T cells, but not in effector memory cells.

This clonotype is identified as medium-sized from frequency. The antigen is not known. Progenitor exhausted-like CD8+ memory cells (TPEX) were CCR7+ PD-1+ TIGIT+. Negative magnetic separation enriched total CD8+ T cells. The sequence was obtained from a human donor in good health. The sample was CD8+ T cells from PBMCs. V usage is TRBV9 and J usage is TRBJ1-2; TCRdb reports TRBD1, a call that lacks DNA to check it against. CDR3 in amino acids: CASSPTGTENYGYTF. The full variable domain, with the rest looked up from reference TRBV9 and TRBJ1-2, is DSGVTQTPKHLITATGQRVTLRCSPRSGDLSVYWYQQSLDQGLQFLIQYYNGEERAKGNILERFSAQQFPDLHSELNLSSLELGDSALYFCASSPTGTENYGYTFGSGTRLTVV.